The rows below give T cell receptor beta chains drawn from one sample of a study of T cells after yellow fever vaccination. TCRdb recomputed calls from the 5' RACE reads with MiXCR, one row per CDR3 protein. This table holds over 10,000 distinct CDR3 sequences, nearly 5% found once. Sequences were derived from PBMCs, either bulk or a sorted T-cell subset (CD4+, CD8+, memory, or dextramer-sorted; not recorded which), sampled 45 days after the yellow fever booster vaccination. These receptors originate from a man between 25 and 39 years old who received the YFV17D yellow fever vaccine. Both conserved end residues are part of each CDR3. Size is stated for part of the rows, as once, few or many counts, or as a class when the clone is expanded.

>many|TRBJ1-1|TRBV20-1
CSATSSREEAFF
>many|TRBJ1-2|TRBV7-9
CASSPRGLTNYGYTF
>many|TRBJ1-2|TRBV12-3/TRBV12-4
CASSLRGTGQGPYGYTF
>many|TRBJ2-3|TRBV24-1
CATKFADTQYF
>many|TRBJ2-5|TRBV11-2
CASSTGWETQYF
>many|TRBJ2-3|TRBV20-1
CSARRQGSTDTQYF
>many|TRBJ2-2|TRBV5-5
CASSLKGRSRGGELFF
>large|TRBJ2-1|TRBV6-1
CASSARIGEEQFF
>many|TRBJ2-3|TRBV3-1
CASSHIPTLTSGSTDTQYF
>many|TRBJ2-1|TRBV15
CATSGPDSYNEQFF
>many|TRBJ2-1|TRBV5-1
CASTSNNPANEQFF
>many|TRBJ2-7|TRBV7-2
CASSSYSGTYEQYF
>many|TRBJ1-2|TRBV5-4
CASSAGLSYGYTF
>many|TRBJ2-7|TRBV12-3/TRBV12-4
CASSLTSPYEQYF
>many|TRBJ2-7|TRBV28
CASSFLGGTSGRSLF
>many|TRBJ2-1|TRBV5-1
CASSLGSSVDHEQFF
>many|TRBJ2-7|TRBV18
CASSTNGGFEQYF
>many|TRBJ2-5|TRBV29-1
CSVGLAGAETQYF
>many|TRBJ2-7|TRBV11-2
CASSSHAYEQYF
>many|TRBJ2-7|TRBV12-3/TRBV12-4
CASSPQWTSYEQYF
>many|TRBJ1-4|TRBV27
CASSLQGAGGYIEKLFF
>many|TRBJ1-1|TRBV29-1
CSAHTGGTEAFF
>many|TRBJ2-1|TRBV4-2
CASSQGGLAGVYKQFF
>many|TRBJ1-5|TRBV6-5
CASSPRVDSNQPQHF
>many|TRBJ2-3|TRBV5-4
CASSFLTGAFTDTQYF
>many|TRBJ2-1|TRBV29-1
CSGTAIYNEQFF
>many|TRBJ1-1|TRBV27
CASSSPDMGYTEAFF
>few|TRBJ2-5|TRBV28
CASSLYLGTGQETQYF
>many|TRBJ2-7|TRBV27
CASSWGGDTYYEQYF
>many|TRBJ1-5|TRBV20-1
CSASEGSNQPQHF
>many|TRBJ1-6|TRBV19
CASRNDSPASPLHF
>many|TRBJ2-1|TRBV15
CATSRAPGMAPVSSYNEQFF
>many|TRBJ2-5|TRBV28
CASSLWSLRGGETQYF
>many|TRBJ2-3|TRBV10-1
CASSTSGKRDTQYF
>many|TRBJ2-5|TRBV20-1
CSAEGQGARETQYF
>many|TRBJ2-2|TRBV4-2
CASSQRPGELFF
>many|TRBJ1-5|TRBV7-2
CASSLAPRESNQPQHF
>many|TRBJ2-1|TRBV7-2
CASSRLLGTGPYNEQFF
>many|TRBJ2-1|TRBV15
CATSSPGAGAYNEQFF
>many|TRBJ2-7|TRBV5-1
CASSPTSGGSYEQYF
>many|TRBJ2-1|TRBV6-5
CASSYSEGGLTSYNEQFF
>many|TRBJ2-7|TRBV11-2
CASSLVAGVGEQYF
>many|TRBJ1-1|TRBV4-3
CASSQDRRGRTEAFF
>many|TRBJ2-2|TRBV6-5
CASSYLLAGGTGELFF
>many|TRBJ2-1|TRBV20-1
CSARVGTSARYNEQFF
>many|TRBJ2-3|TRBV10-2
CASRELTSTDTQYF
>many|TRBJ2-3|TRBV7-6
CASSPWTSASTDTQYF
>many|TRBJ1-1|TRBV5-4
CASSLVGTSNTEAFF
>NA|TRBJ2-5|TRBV9
CSSSVRQTYQETQYF
>many|TRBJ2-5|TRBV6-2/TRBV6-3
CASSAAWETQYF
>NA|TRBJ1-1|TRBV19
CASSIRGQFKEAFF
>many|TRBJ1-2|TRBV14
CASSREKIRYGYTF
>many|TRBJ2-2|TRBV25-1
CASSDSNTGELFF
>many|TRBJ2-2|TRBV9
CASSVGGSWTGELFF
>many|TRBJ2-2|TRBV9
CASSVAGTAYTGELFF
>many|TRBJ2-3|TRBV29-1
CSVVGTSTTDTQYF
>many|TRBJ1-2|TRBV24-1
CATSDGSFYGYTF
>many|TRBJ2-7|TRBV7-2
CASSLGPALAAYEQYF
>many|TRBJ2-3|TRBV20-1
CSARDPRVKERRRDTQYF